This record looks at one T cell receptor beta chain sequence and its context. Antigen specificity is unknown. This sample is drawn from a study of OX40 agonist ivuxolimab in advanced cancers. On the study more broadly: Every patient in dose escalation had hepatocellular carcinoma, melanoma, renal cell or head and neck cancer.

Clones were read by immunoSEQ multiplex PCR, and TCRdb kept only the in-frame ones, dropping some. The table has 20,000 to 25,000 clones, approximately 79% seen once. The CDR3 is 20 amino acids. Study conclusions and caveats: Certain nonresponders additionally had low normalized T-cell clonal expansion. Expanded clones were, on average, more numerous among CD8+ T cells than CD4+.

The sequence was obtained from an adult with an advanced solid tumor such as melanoma, head and neck, liver or kidney cancer. The chain employs TRBV1 and TRBJ2-6. TRBV1 is noted as a pseudogene. This sample comprised CD4+ or CD8+ T cells sorted from blood, obtained in a trial of the OX40 agonist ivuxolimab. The CDR3 nucleotides read TGCACCAGCAGCCAGGGCTCACTCCCGGGACCCCCGAAGGGGGCCAACGTCCTGACTTTC. This sequence encodes CTSSQGSLPGPPKGANVLTF.